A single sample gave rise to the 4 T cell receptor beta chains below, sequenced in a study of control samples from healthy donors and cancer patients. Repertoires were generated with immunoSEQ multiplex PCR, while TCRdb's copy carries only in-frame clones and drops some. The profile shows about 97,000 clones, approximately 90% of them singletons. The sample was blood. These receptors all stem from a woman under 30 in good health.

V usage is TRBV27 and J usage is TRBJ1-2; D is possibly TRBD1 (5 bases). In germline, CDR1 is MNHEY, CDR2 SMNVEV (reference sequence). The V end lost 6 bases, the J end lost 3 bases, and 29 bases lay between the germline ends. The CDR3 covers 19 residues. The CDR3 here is CASRGRAGTSPPVYYGYTF. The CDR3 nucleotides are TGTGCCAGCAGAGGCCGGGCCGGGACGTCTCCCCCCGTATACTATGGCTACACCTTC.

The DNA of the CDR3 is TGTGCCAGCAGTTTACGGGACAGGGGTACTGGGGCCAACGTCCTGACTTTC. It translates to CASSLRDRGTGANVLTF. This sequence joins TRBV25-1 and TRBJ2-6, with 10 bases fitting TRBD1. The germline CDR1 and CDR2 sequences are MGHDK and SYGVNS. V lost 5 bases and J lost 2; bases outside the gene matches: 6. The CDR3 sequence is 17 residues long.

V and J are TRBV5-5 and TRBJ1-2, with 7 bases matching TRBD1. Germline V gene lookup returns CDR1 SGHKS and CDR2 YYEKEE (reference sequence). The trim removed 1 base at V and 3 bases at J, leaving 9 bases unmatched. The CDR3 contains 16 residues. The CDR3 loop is CASSLPGGDTDYGYTF. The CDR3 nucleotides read TGTGCCAGCAGCTTGCCAGGGGGGGATACAGACTATGGCTACACCTTC.

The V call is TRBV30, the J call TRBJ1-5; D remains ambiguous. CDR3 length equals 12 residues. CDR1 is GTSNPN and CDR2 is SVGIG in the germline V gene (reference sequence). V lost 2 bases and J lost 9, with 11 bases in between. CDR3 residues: CAWSPGPGPQHF. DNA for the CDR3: TGTGCCTGGAGTCCCGGCCCGGGGCCCCAGCATTTT.